Presented here are 18 T cell receptor beta chains from one specimen sequenced in a study of cytomegalovirus exposure and HLA in healthy donors. This PCR relied on a set of 60 Vbeta primers and 13 Jbeta primers. Profiling relied on immunoSEQ multiplex PCR, and the TCRdb table lists in-frame clones only, not all of them. Of over 150,000 clones listed, roughly 80% were seen once; the top ten hold around 0.91%. Source material: PBMCs. Receptors were obtained from a girl aged 2 to 9 in good health and CMV-seropositive.

The V call is TRBV28, the J call TRBJ2-2; 10 bases map to TRBD2. The germline gives CDR1 MDHEN, CDR2 SYDVKM. The junction had 16 bases not matched to a gene; V was cut back by 5 bases and J by 4 bases. The CDR3 contains 19 residues. The CDR3 region has the DNA TGTGCCAGCAGTCCCTCCCTTGCTAGCGGGAGAAGAGGCACCGGGGAGCTGTTTTTT. This gives the protein CASSPSLASGRRGTGELFF.

J is TRBJ2-1 and V is TRBV9; 13 bases fit TRBD2. Trimming cost V 2 bases and J 8 bases; bases outside gene matches: 4. CDR1 is SGDLS, CDR2 YYNGEE, per germline. The CDR3 covers 15 residues. CDR3: CASSVGLAGADEQFF. The CDR3 DNA reads TGTGCCAGCAGCGTCGGACTAGCGGGAGCCGATGAGCAGTTCTTC.

The chain couples TRBV28 to TRBJ2-7; D is undetermined. The germline V gene has CDR1 MDHEN and CDR2 SYDVKM. There are 13 residues in the CDR3. The germline V and J ends were trimmed by 3 bases and 6 bases, with 12 bases remaining between them. The CDR3 here is CASSLAGLGEQYF. As DNA, the CDR3 is TGTGCCAGCAGTTTGGCAGGTCTGGGCGAGCAGTACTTC.

The chain uses TRBV28 and TRBJ2-5; 10 bases are a match to TRBD2. V trimming: 3 bases; J trimming: 3 bases; junction bases outside the gene matches: 10. The CDR3 is 17 residues long. Germline V lookup: CDR1 MDHEN, CDR2 SYDVKM. The CDR3 is CASSFFASGSSKETQYF. The CDR3 coding sequence is TGTGCCAGCAGTTTTTTCGCTAGCGGGAGTTCTAAAGAGACCCAGTACTTC.

V is TRBV27 and J is TRBJ1-1, with 9 bases lining up with TRBD1. The length of the CDR3 is 14 residues. V lost 2 bases, J lost 4 bases, and 2 bases stayed unmatched. Germline assignment: CDR1 MNHEY and CDR2 SMNVEV (reference sequence). CDR3 bases: TGTGCCAGCAGTTTAACAGGGGGCGTCACTGAAGCTTTCTTT. Amino acids: CASSLTGGVTEAFF.

This chain joins TRBV7-9 and TRBJ2-1; TRBD2 agrees at 9 bases. Germline CDR1 is SEHNR and CDR2 is FQNEAQ (reference sequence). The J segment lost 10 bases and the V segment lost 2 bases, leaving 9 bases of the junction unmatched. CDR3 length equals 15 residues. CDR3 nucleotides: TGTGCCAGCAGCTTAATTAGCGGGAGTTCAGGGGAGCAGTTCTTC. It translates to CASSLISGSSGEQFF. Full variable domain (missing parts from reference TRBV7-9 and TRBJ2-1): DTGVSQNPRHKITKRGQNVTFRCDPISEHNRLYWYRQTLGQGPEFLTYFQNEAQLEKSRLLSDRFSAERPKGSFSTLEIQRTEQGDSAMYLCASSLISGSSGEQFFGPGTRLTVL.

V gene TRBV2 combines with J gene TRBJ1-4; D gene ambiguous. The CDR3 covers 14 residues. Trimming took off 3 bases at V and 3 bases at J, with 8 bases between the two ends. Germline V gives CDR1 SNHLY, CDR2 FYNNEI. Written as DNA, the CDR3 is TGTGCCAGCAGTGAGGGAGGGTCTAATGAAAAACTGTTTTTT. As protein: CASSEGGSNEKLFF.

The chain joins TRBV19 to TRBJ1-2, with D possibly TRBD1 on 5 matching bases. This CDR3 has 14 residues. CDR1 LNHDA and CDR2 SQIVND come from the germline V gene (reference sequence). V lost 6 bases and J 4 bases, leaving 15 bases between the germline ends. CDR3 sequence reads: CASSPGQLFYGYTF. In nucleotides, the CDR3 is TGTGCCAGTAGCCCAGGACAACTGTTCTATGGCTACACCTTC.

This clone has just one count. V is TRBV11-2 and J is TRBJ2-7; 9 nucleotides match TRBD1. Germline V gene lookup returns CDR1 SGHAT and CDR2 FQNNGV. The CDR3 sequence is 17 residues long. The J segment lost 7 bases and the V segment lost 1 base, leaving 14 bases of the junction unmatched. The CDR3 DNA reads as TGTGCCAGCAGCTTAGTCCTACAGGGGGCGCGTCTTGGAGAGCAGTACTTC. It yields the protein CASSLVLQGARLGEQYF.

This clone was seen just once. This chain links TRBV4-2 with TRBJ1-1; D possibly corresponds to TRBD1 (5 bases). The germline V gene has CDR1 LGHNA and CDR2 YNFKEQ. V shed 1 base and J shed 2 bases, with 11 bases lying between them. CDR3 size: 15 residues. CDR3 bases: TGTGCCAGCAGCCAAGCAGGCAGGACAAACACTGAAGCTTTCTTT. It specifies CASSQAGRTNTEAFF.

The V and J genes are TRBV5-4 and TRBJ2-7, with TRBD2 matching over 7 bases. Germline trimming cut 4 bases from V and 4 bases from J; bases unmatched to any gene: 14. The CDR3 runs 16 residues. The V gene's germline CDR1 is SGHNT and CDR2 YYREEE (reference sequence). Here the CDR3 reads CASSQGRALWRYEQYF. The CDR3 coding sequence is TGTGCCAGCAGCCAAGGGAGGGCCCTCTGGAGGTACGAGCAGTACTTC.

This clone was detected only once. This chain joins TRBV5-1 and TRBJ2-3; 11 nucleotides match TRBD2. V lost 3 bases to trimming and J lost 3 bases; unmatched junction nucleotides: 12. CDR1 is SGHRS and CDR2 is YFSETQ in the germline V gene. CDR3 length: 18 residues. This chain's CDR3 is CASSSLAGGAPGTDTQYF. The CDR3, as DNA: TGCGCCAGCAGCTCTTTAGCGGGAGGGGCCCCAGGAACAGATACGCAGTATTTT.

The chain joins TRBV14 to TRBJ2-3, with 9 bases aligning to TRBD2. V was pared by 5 bases and J by 2 bases, with 5 bases of the junction left unmatched. This CDR3 has 15 residues. From germline, CDR1 is SGHDN and CDR2 FVKESK. CDR3 in amino acids: CASSFSGRSTDTQYF. The CDR3 DNA is TGTGCCAGCAGCTTTAGCGGGAGATCCACAGATACGCAGTATTTT.

This clone came up once. The chain employs TRBV6-5 and TRBJ2-7; D is undetermined. Per the germline V gene, CDR1 is MNHEY and CDR2 is SVGAGI. The CDR3 runs 14 residues. The V end was cut by 8 bases, the J end by 0 bases, with 14 bases between. CDR3 sequence: CASALDTISYEQYF. The DNA for the CDR3 is TGTGCCAGCGCATTAGACACCATCTCCTACGAGCAGTACTTC.

The chain couples TRBV11-1 to TRBJ2-5; 8 bases are shared with TRBD1. V lost 3 bases to trimming and J lost 4 bases; unmatched junction nucleotides: 7. CDR3 length: 15 residues. CDR1 and CDR2 (germline): SGHAT, FQDESV (reference sequence). The CDR3 DNA sequence: TGTGCCAGCAGCTTTGACAGGGGCGGTTCAGAGACCCAGTACTTC. It yields the protein CASSFDRGGSETQYF.

The chain couples TRBV28 to TRBJ1-1; 12 bases fit TRBD1. From germline, CDR1 is MDHEN and CDR2 SYDVKM. The V and J ends lost 11 bases and 4 bases, in that order; junction bases with no gene match: 11. The CDR3 is 15 amino acids. The CDR3 region has the DNA TGTGCCCGCGGGACAGGGGGCGCGGGTAGCACTGAAGCTTTCTTT. Encoded protein: CARGTGGAGSTEAFF.

V gene TRBV6-5 combines with J gene TRBJ2-3; TRBD2 is a possible D gene (6 bases). Per germline, CDR1 MNHEY and CDR2 SVGAGI. Trimming shortened V by 8 bases and J by 5 bases, and 11 bases separated the two germline ends. This CDR3 comprises 12 residues. Here the CDR3 DNA reads TGTGCCAGCGGCCCAGCGGGAGATACGCAGTATTTT. Protein product: CASGPAGDTQYF.

The rearrangement uses TRBV9 and TRBJ2-5; 10 nucleotides align to TRBD2. The V segment lost 2 bases and the J segment 5 bases; nucleotides outside the gene matches: 6. The V gene's germline CDR1 is SGDLS and CDR2 YYNGEE. This CDR3 has 15 residues. CDR3 coding DNA: TGTGCCAGCAGCGTTGTAGCGGGAGGTGGTGAGACCCAGTACTTC. Protein: CASSVVAGGGETQYF.